This T cell receptor beta chain was sequenced during a study of CXCR3-negative and CXCR3-positive naive CD8 T cells. The study, taken as a whole, reports: Hydrophobicity of TRB CDR3s was greater in CXCR3-positive naive cells than in CXCR3-negative naive cells.

The CDR3 loop spans 14 amino acids. From germline, CDR1 is SGHNT and CDR2 YYREEE (reference sequence). Points on this clonotype: The antigen is not known.

The TRB cDNA libraries were prepared by 5' RACE with UMI labels. TCRdb reprocessed the 5' RACE reads; each CDR3 protein has one entry and no DNA is given. Found here are over 70,000 distinct CDR3 sequences; the top ten clones hold under 0.95%. The sequenced material came from naive CXCR3+ CD8+ T cells from blood. Specified subset: CD45RO-CCR7+CD27+CD95- naive CD8+ T cells expressing CXCR3 (TNR3+). The clonotype comes from a human donor in good health. Some clones in this sample may be carry-over from other donors' samples. This sequence joins TRBV5-4 and TRBJ1-1; TCRdb's D call, TRBD1, is unchecked because there is no DNA. The CDR3 spells CASSLITGEAEAFF.